One and the same sample provided the 30 T cell receptor beta chains below, sequenced in a study of blood T cell repertoires in COVID-19. Repertoires were generated with immunoSEQ multiplex PCR, while TCRdb's copy carries only in-frame clones and drops some. Among 200,000 or so clones listed, 65% to 85% were seen once. Sequences were obtained from peripheral blood. The receptors originated from a woman in her twenties or thirties who had recovered from COVID-19.

This chain links TRBV6-4 with TRBJ1-1, with 7 bases identical to TRBD1. Trimming removed 2 bases from V and 8 bases from J; junction bases left unmatched: 5. Per the germline V gene, CDR1 is MRHNA and CDR2 is SNTAGT. The CDR3 runs 13 residues. The CDR3 bases are TGTGCCAGCAGTGACGCCGGGACAGACGAAGCTTTCTTT. Translating gives CASSDAGTDEAFF.

The rearrangement links TRBV18 to TRBJ1-5; 9 bases are shared with TRBD1. Germline assignment: CDR1 KGHSH and CDR2 LQKENI. The CDR3 is 16 residues long. J lost 6 bases, V lost 5 bases, and 11 bases had no gene match. For the CDR3, the DNA is TGTGCCAGCTCAACGTTAACAGGGGGCTCAGGTCAGCCCCAGCATTTT. As protein: CASSTLTGGSGQPQHF.

This rearrangement joins TRBV19 to TRBJ1-1; possible D gene TRBD1, 5 bases. The length of the CDR3 is 15 residues. The ends were cut back, 7 bases at V and 2 bases at J, with 17 bases in the middle. Germline V gives CDR1 LNHDA, CDR2 SQIVND (reference sequence). CDR3 loop: CASNGGEAGNTEAFF. In nucleotides, the CDR3 is TGTGCCAGTAACGGGGGGGAAGCGGGCAACACTGAAGCTTTCTTT.

V and J are TRBV9 and TRBJ2-7; the match to TRBD2 covers 7 bases. V gave up 0 bases and J gave up 0 bases; unmatched junction bases: 3. In germline, CDR1 is SGDLS, CDR2 YYNGEE. CDR3 length: 15 amino acids. For the CDR3, the DNA is TGTGCCAGCAGCGTAGCAAGCGGGATCTCCTACGAGCAGTACTTC. As protein: CASSVASGISYEQYF.

The rearrangement uses TRBV29-1 and TRBJ2-1; 8 bases align to TRBD1. The V and J ends lost 6 bases and 0 bases, in that order; junction bases with no gene match: 7. The germline gives CDR1 SQVTM, CDR2 ANQGSEA. The CDR3 runs to 15 residues. In DNA form, the CDR3 reads TGCAGCGTGCCTGGACAGGGTCGCTCCTACAATGAGCAGTTCTTC. Amino acid sequence: CSVPGQGRSYNEQFF.

This clone was seen just once. The V call is TRBV7-6, the J call TRBJ1-2; 12 bases align to TRBD1. This CDR3 is 17 amino acids long. CDR1 is SGHVS and CDR2 is FNYEAQ in the germline V gene. Trimming at V came to 4 bases and at J to 3 bases, leaving 9 bases not matched to a gene. CDR3 sequence (DNA): TGTGCCAGCAGCTCTGGGACAGGGGGCGCGTTAGACTATGGCTACACCTTC. Translation: CASSSGTGGALDYGYTF.

The J gene is TRBJ2-1, the V gene TRBV14, with D possibly being TRBD1 (6 bases). V lost 3 bases, J lost 8 bases, and 14 bases lay in between. The CDR3 length is 14 residues. CDR1 and CDR2 from the germline V gene are SGHDN and FVKESK. Here the CDR3 DNA reads TGTGCCAGCAGCCAGCTAGCAGGGGATGATGAGCAGTTCTTC. Residues: CASSQLAGDDEQFF.

Remarks on this clone: Compared with germline, one end of the junction differs, possibly owing to a read error. This rearrangement joins TRBV7-7 to TRBJ2-1, with 14 bases matching TRBD2. This CDR3 comprises 15 residues. CDR1 is SSHAT and CDR2 is FNYEAQ in the germline V gene (reference sequence). CDR3 amino acids: CASSPGLAGGDEQFF. The CDR3, as DNA: TGTGCTAGCAGCCCCGGACTAGCGGGAGGCGATGAGCAGTTCTTC.

The rearrangement joins TRBV9 to TRBJ2-7; TRBD2 matches at 9 bases. The germline gives CDR1 SGDLS, CDR2 YYNGEE. V gave up 4 bases and J gave up 2 bases; unmatched junction bases: 7. The CDR3 is made up of 15 amino acids. The CDR3 is CASSPTSGFTYEQYF. CDR3 DNA sequence: TGTGCCAGCAGCCCTACTAGCGGGTTCACCTACGAGCAGTACTTC.

This clone was observed many times. The chain is built from TRBV28 and TRBJ1-5; D gene unclear. Trimming shortened V by 4 bases and J by 9 bases, and 7 bases separated the two germline ends. Per the germline V gene, CDR1 is MDHEN and CDR2 is SYDVKM. The CDR3 length is 11 residues. For the CDR3, the DNA is TGTGCCAGCAGTTCTAGCCGGCCCCAGCATTTT. Amino acids: CASSSSRPQHF.

V is TRBV28 and J is TRBJ2-3; D is unresolved. Trimming removed 7 bases from V and 7 bases from J, with 21 bases in between. The length of the CDR3 is 15 residues. CDR1 and CDR2 (germline): MDHEN, SYDVKM. CDR3 nucleotides: TGTGCCAGCACCCATTCGTGGCAGGCCGAAAATACGCAGTATTTT. Translation: CASTHSWQAENTQYF.

This clone has only a few counts. The genes are TRBV27 and TRBJ1-5; D is possibly TRBD1 (5 bases). V was pared by 8 bases and J by 7 bases, with 15 bases between. There are 13 residues in the CDR3. The germline gives CDR1 MNHEY, CDR2 SMNVEV (reference sequence). The CDR3 DNA is TGTGCCAGCGGTCACGGCAGGGCCCAGCCCCAGCATTTT. This sequence encodes CASGHGRAQPQHF.

The chain has TRBV6-5 and TRBJ2-7; 9 bases are a match to TRBD1. This CDR3 region has 16 residues. V trimming: 2 bases; J trimming: 3 bases; junction bases outside the gene matches: 8. Germline-derived CDR1 and CDR2 are MNHEY and SVGAGI. The CDR3 loop reads CASSYERPGQGYEQYF. The CDR3 region has the DNA TGTGCCAGCAGTTACGAAAGGCCGGGACAGGGCTACGAGCAGTACTTC.

The chain employs TRBV10-3 and TRBJ1-2, with D possibly matching TRBD1 (6 bases). V lost 4 bases and J lost 4, with 25 bases in between. The germline CDR1 and CDR2 sequences are ENHRY and SYGVKD. CDR3 length: 18 residues. CDR3 loop: CAISGSYWAGEPTYGYTF. The CDR3 DNA sequence: TGTGCCATCAGTGGATCATACTGGGCAGGGGAACCTACCTATGGCTACACCTTC.

On this clone: The germline gene is not matched at one end of the junction; a read error may be the cause. The rearrangement uses TRBV19 and TRBJ1-1, with 7 bases identical to TRBD1. Germline V gene lookup returns CDR1 LNHDA and CDR2 SQIVND (reference sequence). The CDR3 contains 15 residues. The CDR3 DNA reads as TGTACCAGTAGTACAGCCAGGGGGATGAACACTGAAGCTTTCTTT. Amino acid sequence: CTSSTARGMNTEAFF.

This clone has only one observation. The chain recombines TRBV27 with TRBJ2-2, with TRBD2 matching over 10 bases. The CDR3 loop spans 16 amino acids. Trimming removed 6 bases from V and 4 bases from J; junction bases left unmatched: 8. CDR1 and CDR2 (germline): MNHEY, SMNVEV (reference sequence). The CDR3 sequence: CASSLAGAQLTGELFF. CDR3 DNA: TGTGCCAGCAGCCTAGCGGGAGCCCAGCTCACCGGGGAGCTGTTTTTT.

This chain joins TRBV5-5 and TRBJ2-2, with 8 bases lining up with TRBD1. Germline loops: CDR1 SGHKS, CDR2 YYEKEE (reference sequence). V lost 4 bases, J lost 3 bases, and 2 bases stayed unmatched. The CDR3 sequence is 14 residues long. In DNA, the CDR3 is TGTGCCAGCAGCATGACAGGGGACACCGGGGAGCTGTTTTTT. It translates to CASSMTGDTGELFF.

The chain employs TRBV25-1 and TRBJ1-3, with TRBD1 matching over 10 bases. The junction had 4 bases not matched to a gene; V was cut back by 2 bases and J by 3 bases. The CDR3 totals 16 residues. CDR1 and CDR2 (germline): MGHDK, SYGVNS. The CDR3 here is CASSEPTGGFGNTIYF. For the CDR3, the DNA is TGTGCCAGCAGTGAACCGACAGGGGGCTTTGGAAACACCATATATTTT.

Of note for this clone: A read error may produce the germline difference seen at one junction end. The rearrangement joins TRBV28 to TRBJ1-5; D is possibly TRBD1 (5 bases). Germline-derived CDR1 and CDR2 are MDHEN and SYDVKM. The CDR3 is 12 amino acids. The chain's CDR3 is CASRRRQTSWNF. Written as DNA, the CDR3 is TGTGCCAGCAGACGCCGACAGACCAGCTGGAATTTT. The entire variable domain, with the rest obtained from reference TRBV28 and TRBJ1-5, is as follows: DVKVTQSSRYLVKRTGEKVFLECVQDMDHENMFWYRQDPGLGLRLIYFSYDVKMKEKGDIPEGYSVSREKKERFSLILESASTNQTSMYLCASRRRQTSWNFGDGTRLSIL.

The gene calls are TRBV4-2 and TRBJ2-5; 9 bases map to TRBD1. CDR3 length: 16 amino acids. In germline, CDR1 is LGHNA, CDR2 YNFKEQ. Losses at the gene ends were 4 bases for V and 4 bases for J; bases not matched to a gene: 10. The CDR3 DNA reads TGTGCCAGCAGCCCCTACCCGGGACAGGGAGGAGAGACCCAGTACTTC. Its protein is CASSPYPGQGGETQYF.

This chain connects TRBV19 to TRBJ2-3; 8 bases line up with TRBD2. Germline loops: CDR1 LNHDA, CDR2 SQIVND (reference sequence). J gave up 3 bases and V 5 bases, and 7 bases lay outside the gene matches. The length of the CDR3 is 15 residues. CDR3 DNA sequence: TGTGCCAGTAGTTCGACTAGCGAGGGAACAGATACGCAGTATTTT. It is translated as CASSSTSEGTDTQYF. The entire variable domain, with the rest obtained from reference TRBV19 and TRBJ2-3, is as follows: DGGITQSPKYLFRKEGQNVTLSCEQNLNHDAMYWYRQDPGQGLRLIYYSQIVNDFQKGDIAEGYSVSREKKESFPLTVTSAQKNPTAFYLCASSSTSEGTDTQYFGPGTRLTVL.

This chain links TRBV5-1 with TRBJ2-7; weak D call: TRBD1 (5 bases). V was pared by 2 bases and J by 3 bases, with 6 bases between. CDR1 is SGHRS, CDR2 YFSETQ, per germline. The CDR3 totals 12 residues. The CDR3 DNA follows: TGCGCCAGCAGCTTTACAGGCTACGAGCAGTACTTC. Amino acids: CASSFTGYEQYF.

This chain uses TRBV7-9 with TRBJ1-5; D might be TRBD1 (5 bases). The germline V and J ends were trimmed by 1 base and 3 bases, with 10 bases remaining between them. This CDR3 spans 15 amino acids. Germline CDR1 SEHNR, CDR2 FQNEAQ (reference sequence). The CDR3 region is CASSLERGDNQPQHF. The CDR3 DNA is TGTGCCAGCAGCTTAGAACGGGGGGACAATCAGCCCCAGCATTTT. Complete variable domain (other parts from reference TRBV7-9 and TRBJ1-5): DTGVSQNPRHKITKRGQNVTFRCDPISEHNRLYWYRQTLGQGPEFLTYFQNEAQLEKSRLLSDRFSAERPKGSFSTLEIQRTEQGDSAMYLCASSLERGDNQPQHFGDGTRLSIL.

The chain recombines TRBV5-1 with TRBJ2-7; D is perhaps TRBD2 (6 bases). CDR1 is SGHRS, CDR2 YFSETQ, per germline. The CDR3 sequence is 15 residues long. V was pared by 3 bases and J by 5 bases, with 18 bases between. CDR3 amino acids: CASSSRPGGTDEQYF. In DNA, the CDR3 is TGCGCCAGCAGCTCCCGCCCCGGGGGAACCGACGAGCAGTACTTC.

This clone was recorded once. This sequence joins TRBV30 and TRBJ1-1, with D unresolved. This CDR3 has 12 amino acids. Germline-derived CDR1 and CDR2 are GTSNPN and SVGIG (reference sequence). Trimming cost V 5 bases and J 1 base, with 8 bases left between them. The CDR3 sequence: CAWEQANTEAFF. The CDR3 DNA follows: TGTGCCTGGGAGCAGGCGAACACTGAAGCTTTCTTT.

The rearrangement links TRBV10-1 to TRBJ2-1; 7 nucleotides line up with TRBD2. Per germline, CDR1 WNHNN and CDR2 SYGVQD (reference sequence). The length of the CDR3 is 16 residues. Trimming removed 6 bases from V and 0 bases from J; junction bases left unmatched: 8. CDR3 sequence: CASSHIAGSSYNEQFF. Here the CDR3 DNA reads TGCGCCAGCAGCCATATAGCGGGTTCCTCCTACAATGAGCAGTTCTTC.

This clone has just a few counts. This chain connects TRBV11-2 to TRBJ1-2; D gene ambiguous. This CDR3 is built from 13 residues. The V gene lost 1 base and the J gene lost 6 bases, with 9 bases spanning the gap. In germline, CDR1 is SGHAT, CDR2 FQNNGV. The CDR3 loop reads CASSLGFGDGYTF. In DNA, the CDR3 is TGTGCCAGCAGCTTAGGGTTCGGGGATGGCTACACCTTC.

The chain combines TRBV5-5 with TRBJ1-5; 8 bases map to TRBD1. The germline V gene has CDR1 SGHKS and CDR2 YYEKEE (reference sequence). The CDR3 contains 18 residues. The ends lost 0 bases at V and 1 base at J; junction bases unmatched: 9. CDR3 in DNA: TGTGCCAGCAGCTTGGGGGCAGGGGGCGAGTTAAGCAATCAGCCCCAGCATTTT. Its translation is CASSLGAGGELSNQPQHF.

This clone was seen many times. In the same sample, other DNA sequences code for this CDR3. The V call is TRBV28, the J call TRBJ1-3, with D hard to call. The germline gives CDR1 MDHEN, CDR2 SYDVKM. The CDR3 extends over 12 amino acids. The V and J ends lost 2 bases and 7 bases respectively, with 6 bases between them. The CDR3 region has the DNA TGTGCCAGCAGTTTAAGCGGGAACACCATATATTTT. It specifies CASSLSGNTIYF.

The CDR3 spells CASSYYNTGLENGYTF. As DNA, the CDR3 is TGTGCCAGCAGTTACTACAATACAGGGTTAGAGAATGGCTACACCTTC. The chain employs TRBV6-5 and TRBJ1-2; D may be TRBD1 (6 bases). V lost 1 base to trimming and J lost 6 bases, with 18 bases between them. Germline CDR1 MNHEY, CDR2 SVGAGI. CDR3 size: 16 residues.